These 16 T cell receptor beta chains originate from one sample sequenced in a study of shared clonotypes between healthy human individuals (dated by TCRdb to 2018 to 2020). Libraries were made using the immunoSEQ multiplex PCR assay. TCRdb holds this immuneACCESS table with in-frame rearrangements only. Some clones are missing; in checked studies, unresolved V genes explain under half, and the rest has no known cause. The sample contains 2 million to 2.5 million clones, more than 90% of them found a single time. The ten largest clones capture roughly 0.13% of the sample. The sequencing sample was made of naive CD4+ T cells sorted from blood. What this sample's cell subset or site label stands for: CD45RA+ positively selected. These receptors originate from a man in his late teens or twenties in good health.

The V call is TRBV11-2, the J call TRBJ2-2; either TRBD1 or TRBD2 may fit D (5 bases each). This CDR3 is 13 amino acids long. Trimming removed 1 base at V and 7 bases at J, with 7 bases between. Germline lookup yields CDR1 SGHAT and CDR2 FQNNGV. CDR3: CASSLARGGELFF. DNA for the CDR3: TGTGCCAGCAGCTTAGCGAGGGGCGGGGAGCTGTTTTTT.

CDR3 DNA: TGTGCCAGTAGTATTACTAGCTTTTCCTACAATGAGCAGTTCTTC. It encodes CASSITSFSYNEQFF. This chain links TRBV19 with TRBJ2-1; the D gene is possibly TRBD2 (6 bases). Trimming removed 3 bases at V and 1 base at J, with 10 bases between. The CDR3 has 15 amino acids. Germline values: CDR1 LNHDA, CDR2 SQIVND (reference sequence).

The chain carries TRBV28 and TRBJ1-5; 9 nucleotides agree with TRBD1. Unmatched junction bases numbered 8, after V lost 4 bases and J lost 7 bases. The germline gives CDR1 MDHEN, CDR2 SYDVKM. This CDR3 has 15 residues. CDR3 loop: CASSSTGGVGQPQHF. The CDR3 coding sequence is TGTGCCAGCAGTTCAACAGGGGGCGTGGGCCAGCCCCAGCATTTT.

The J gene is TRBJ2-7, the V gene TRBV28; 7 bases line up with TRBD1. J lost 3 bases, V lost 7 bases, and 9 bases had no gene match. Germline V gene data show CDR1 as MDHEN and CDR2 as SYDVKM. There are 14 residues in the CDR3. DNA for the CDR3: TGTGCCAGCAAGCCGGGACAGAGGCGCTACGAGCAGTACTTC. It translates to CASKPGQRRYEQYF.

The gene calls are TRBV5-1 and TRBJ2-3; D may be TRBD1 or TRBD2 (5 bases each). Germline CDR1 and CDR2: SGHRS and YFSETQ. The CDR3 has 16 amino acids. V was clipped by 5 bases and J by 0 bases, with 16 bases between them. CDR3 region: CASRSRGEPSTDTQYF. CDR3 DNA: TGCGCCAGCAGATCGAGGGGTGAACCTAGCACAGATACGCAGTATTTT.

The chain couples TRBV28 to TRBJ2-1, with TRBD2 identical over 9 bases. The CDR3 consists of 14 residues. CDR1 is MDHEN, CDR2 SYDVKM, per germline. The ends lost 8 bases at V and 8 bases at J; junction bases unmatched: 10. CDR3 nucleotides: TGTGCCAGCCTCCCGCCGGCGGGGGGGGATGAGCAGTTCTTC. Translating gives CASLPPAGGDEQFF.

This clone appeared a single time. The gene calls are TRBV4-1 and TRBJ2-7; no clear D gene. Germline assignment: CDR1 MGHRA and CDR2 YSYEKL. The V gene lost 6 bases and the J gene lost 1 base, with 13 bases spanning the gap. The CDR3 loop spans 14 amino acids. For the CDR3, the DNA is TGCGCCAGCAGACGGACCGTTGCTTCCTACGAGCAGTACTTC. Translation: CASRRTVASYEQYF.

The chain links TRBV19 to TRBJ2-2; D not resolved. Deletions cut 7 bases from V and 0 bases from J, with 9 bases between. Germline V gene sequence: CDR1 LNHDA, CDR2 SQIVND (reference sequence). This CDR3 spans 14 amino acids. The CDR3 region has the DNA TGTGCCAGTAAAACTCGCGCGAACACCGGGGAGCTGTTTTTT. It codes for CASKTRANTGELFF. Combining the CDR3 with reference TRBV19 and TRBJ2-2 gives the whole variable domain DGGITQSPKYLFRKEGQNVTLSCEQNLNHDAMYWYRQDPGQGLRLIYYSQIVNDFQKGDIAEGYSVSREKKESFPLTVTSAQKNPTAFYLCASKTRANTGELFFGEGSRLTVL.

The V gene is TRBV28, the J gene TRBJ1-2; 8 bases map to TRBD1. V trimming: 2 bases; J trimming: 8 bases; junction bases outside the gene matches: 13. Germline CDR1 and CDR2: MDHEN and SYDVKM. The CDR3 runs to 16 residues. CDR3 in amino acids: CASSLQQGGYLGGYTF. The CDR3, as DNA: TGTGCCAGCAGTTTACAACAGGGGGGCTACCTGGGAGGCTACACCTTC.

V usage is TRBV7-8 and J usage is TRBJ2-7, with D perhaps matching TRBD1 (6 bases). Germline CDR1 and CDR2: SGHVS and FQNEAQ. V was shortened by 1 base and J by 0 bases, with 10 bases between the two germline ends. The CDR3 has 15 amino acids. The CDR3 sequence is CASSLVQGTSYEQYF. The CDR3 coding sequence is TGTGCCAGCAGCTTAGTCCAGGGGACCTCCTACGAGCAGTACTTC.

V and J are TRBV7-2 and TRBJ2-1, with 10 bases lining up with TRBD2. In germline, CDR1 is SGHTA, CDR2 FQGNSA. V was clipped by 4 bases and J by 0 bases; unmatched bases: 6. This CDR3 comprises 17 residues. The CDR3 region is CASSSKSGRASYNEQFF. CDR3 sequence (DNA): TGTGCCAGCAGCTCGAAAAGCGGGAGGGCCTCCTACAATGAGCAGTTCTTC.

This chain connects TRBV7-9 to TRBJ1-1; D unresolved. Trimming stripped 1 base from V and 7 bases from J, with 16 bases between. In germline, CDR1 is SEHNR, CDR2 FQNEAQ (reference sequence). The CDR3 has 15 amino acids. CDR3 sequence: CASSLGSISEGEAFF. The CDR3 coding sequence is TGTGCCAGCAGCTTAGGGAGTATATCCGAGGGTGAAGCTTTCTTT.

The genes are TRBV29-1 and TRBJ1-1; D gene ambiguous. Trimming left V 2 bases short and J 0 bases short, with 7 bases between. This CDR3 has 13 residues. CDR1 is SQVTM, CDR2 ANQGSEA, per germline. DNA for the CDR3: TGCAGCGTTGAACGGAACATGAACACTGAAGCTTTCTTT. Its protein is CSVERNMNTEAFF.

The chain links TRBV11-2 to TRBJ2-5; TRBD2 agrees at 13 bases. Losses at the gene ends were 0 bases for V and 1 base for J; bases not matched to a gene: 11. The CDR3 is 20 amino acids. The germline V gene encodes CDR1 SGHAT and CDR2 FQNNGV. The CDR3 bases are TGTGCCAGCAGCTTAGATCACACTAGCGGGAGGGCCCTTCGCCAAGAGACCCAGTACTTC. Protein product: CASSLDHTSGRALRQETQYF. The whole variable domain, filled in from reference TRBV11-2 and TRBJ2-5, reads EAGVAQSPRYKIIEKRQSVAFWCNPISGHATLYWYQQILGQGPKLLIQFQNNGVVDDSQLPKDRFSAERLKGVDSTLKIQPAKLEDSAVYLCASSLDHTSGRALRQETQYFGPGTRLLVL.

The V call is TRBV6-1, the J call TRBJ2-3; 8 bases align to TRBD1. From germline, CDR1 is MNHNS and CDR2 SASEGT. The CDR3 spans 14 residues. Trimming at V came to 7 bases and at J to 1 base, leaving 4 bases not matched to a gene. For the CDR3, the DNA is TGTGCCAGCACCCTGGGACAGGGCACAGATACGCAGTATTTT. It is translated as CASTLGQGTDTQYF.

A word on this clone: Other nucleotide sequences from this sample produce the same CDR3. The chain recombines TRBV18 with TRBJ2-7; D is possibly TRBD2 (6 bases). The V end lost 3 bases, the J end lost 0 bases, and 6 bases lay between the germline ends. Germline V gene sequence: CDR1 KGHSH, CDR2 LQKENI. The CDR3 extends over 13 amino acids. Written as DNA, the CDR3 is TGTGCCAGCTCACCGGGGGGCTCCTACGAGCAGTACTTC. As protein: CASSPGGSYEQYF.